One sample yielded the 30 T cell receptor beta chains listed below, sequenced in a study of PD-L1 blockade in urothelial cancer. As to time point: pretreatment peripheral blood. Using immunoSEQ multiplex PCR, the repertoire was profiled, and TCRdb retains in-frame clones only, with some absent. Here the sample spans 50,000 to 55,000 clones, around 84% being singletons. Sequencing was performed on PBMCs, taken around atezolizumab (anti-PD-L1) treatment. These receptors were obtained from a man in his 60s with urothelial cancer.

This clone was detected a few times. The chain carries TRBV2 and TRBJ2-1; weak D call: TRBD2 (5 bases). V lost 5 bases and J 2 bases, leaving 7 bases between the germline ends. Germline values: CDR1 SNHLY, CDR2 FYNNEI. This CDR3 has 13 amino acids. CDR3 sequence (DNA): TGTGCCAGCAGTTCGGAGGCCTACAATGAGCAGTTCTTC. Translating it yields CASSSEAYNEQFF.

The chain combines TRBV7-9 with TRBJ2-5; 7 bases are a match to TRBD2. Germline V lookup: CDR1 SEHNR, CDR2 FQNEAQ (reference sequence). V dropped 2 bases and J dropped 6; count of bases not matched to a gene: 9. The CDR3 length is 15 residues. The DNA of the CDR3 is TGTGCCAGCAGCTTACTAGCGGACGTTGTCAAGACCCAGTACTTC. Translating it yields CASSLLADVVKTQYF.

Only a few counts were recorded for this clone. The chain links TRBV29-1 to TRBJ2-7, with TRBD2 matching over 11 bases. This CDR3 comprises 14 residues. Germline lookup yields CDR1 SQVTM and CDR2 ANQGSEA. V trimming: 6 bases; J trimming: 3 bases; junction bases outside the gene matches: 7. Here the CDR3 reads CSVDTSGSIYEQYF. Written as DNA, the CDR3 is TGCAGCGTAGATACTAGCGGGAGTATCTACGAGCAGTACTTC.

This rearrangement joins TRBV11-2 to TRBJ1-2, with D perhaps matching TRBD1 (6 bases). The germline V and J ends were trimmed by 1 base and 4 bases, with 13 bases remaining between them. Germline V lookup: CDR1 SGHAT, CDR2 FQNNGV. The CDR3 covers 15 residues. The CDR3 DNA is TGTGCCAGCAGCTTAGCGGGGGGCCCCCTCTATGGCTACACCTTC. This codes for CASSLAGGPLYGYTF.

The chain employs TRBV10-3 and TRBJ1-2; TRBD1 might be the D (6 bases). The CDR3 covers 14 residues. Germline CDR1 is ENHRY and CDR2 is SYGVKD. V was shortened by 3 bases and J by 4 bases, with 12 bases between the two germline ends. CDR3 protein: CAISESGTSYGYTF. The CDR3, as DNA: TGTGCCATCAGTGAATCCGGGACAAGCTATGGCTACACCTTC.

This chain uses TRBV7-8 with TRBJ2-3; 7 bases match TRBD1. The germline gives CDR1 SGHVS, CDR2 FQNEAQ. After removal of 0 bases from V and 4 bases from J, the junction contained 7 bases not matched to a gene. The CDR3 contains 16 residues. This CDR3 is CASSLALPGGADTQYF. The CDR3 DNA is TGTGCCAGCAGCTTAGCGCTGCCAGGGGGTGCAGATACGCAGTATTTT. The entire variable domain, with the rest obtained from reference TRBV7-8 and TRBJ2-3, is as follows: GAGVSQSPRYKVAKRGQDVALRCDPISGHVSLFWYQQALGQGPEFLTYFQNEAQLDKSGLPSDRFFAERPEGSVSTLKIQRTQQEDSAVYLCASSLALPGGADTQYFGPGTRLTVL.

This clone has a handful of counts. The chain combines TRBV30 with TRBJ1-1, with unresolved D. The CDR3 has 16 residues. Trimming removed 3 bases at V and 1 base at J, with 18 bases between. Germline CDR1 reads GTSNPN; CDR2 reads SVGIG (reference sequence). The CDR3 nucleotides read TGTGCCTGGAGCTCTCCTTCTGCCCGCGGGAACACTGAAGCTTTCTTT. Translation gives CAWSSPSARGNTEAFF.

This clone ranks as medium-sized. The genes are TRBV19 and TRBJ1-4; TRBD1 matches at 8 bases. This CDR3 contains 16 residues. Germline V gene sequence: CDR1 LNHDA, CDR2 SQIVND (reference sequence). V was pared by 6 bases and J by 5 bases, with 11 bases of the junction left unmatched. CDR3 coding DNA: TGTGCCAGTAGCCCTTACCGGACAGGGCTAAATGAAAAACTGTTTTTT. Encoded protein: CASSPYRTGLNEKLFF.

This chain connects TRBV2 to TRBJ2-7; weak D call: TRBD2 (5 bases). This CDR3 is built from 14 residues. V dropped 1 base and J dropped 5 bases, with 12 bases sitting between them. The germline V gene has CDR1 SNHLY and CDR2 FYNNEI. The CDR3 loop is CASSEDPGSNEQYF. DNA of the CDR3: TGTGCCAGCAGTGAAGATCCGGGGAGTAACGAGCAGTACTTC.

This chain links TRBV28 with TRBJ1-5, with 7 bases aligning to TRBD1. The CDR3 consists of 15 residues. Trimming cost V 6 bases and J 3 bases; bases outside gene matches: 8. The germline V gene has CDR1 MDHEN and CDR2 SYDVKM. The CDR3 loop is CASRGNQGVNQPQHF. CDR3 sequence (DNA): TGTGCCAGCAGAGGGAACCAGGGGGTCAATCAGCCCCAGCATTTT.

This rearrangement joins TRBV5-4 to TRBJ2-7, with a weak D call TRBD2 (6 bases). In germline, CDR1 is SGHNT, CDR2 YYREEE (reference sequence). Trimming removed 0 bases from V and 2 bases from J, with 12 bases in between. The CDR3 runs to 15 residues. The CDR3 loop reads CASSLAAGPAYEQYF. The CDR3 region has the DNA TGTGCCAGCAGCTTGGCTGCGGGACCAGCCTACGAGCAGTACTTC.

The rearrangement uses TRBV4-3 and TRBJ1-5, with D perhaps matching TRBD1 (5 bases). This CDR3 region has 16 residues. Germline-derived CDR1 and CDR2 are LGHNA and YSLEER. The V and J ends lost 0 bases and 9 bases respectively, with 18 bases between them. CDR3 region: CASSQDLSLQGRPQHF. CDR3 DNA: TGCGCCAGCAGCCAAGATCTGTCCCTCCAGGGTCGGCCCCAGCATTTT.

V gene TRBV4-3 combines with J gene TRBJ2-3; 7 nucleotides agree with TRBD1. This CDR3 is built from 15 residues. Per germline, CDR1 LGHNA and CDR2 YSLEER. V lost 3 bases, J lost 2 bases, and 5 bases stayed unmatched. CDR3 in amino acids: CASSHNRGYTDTQYF. The CDR3 coding sequence is TGCGCCAGCAGCCATAACAGGGGATACACAGATACGCAGTATTTT.

V usage is TRBV5-1 and J usage is TRBJ2-5; TRBD2 is a possible D gene (6 bases). The CDR3 is 15 residues long. V shed 4 bases and J shed 9 bases, with 22 bases lying between them. The germline V gene encodes CDR1 SGHRS and CDR2 YFSETQ. CDR3 residues: CASSLASAGSAAQYF. CDR3 DNA sequence: TGCGCCAGCAGCCTTGCTAGCGCTGGGTCTGCGGCCCAGTACTTC.

The V and J genes are TRBV10-3 and TRBJ2-1, with 11 bases that match TRBD2. V was clipped by 3 bases and J by 7 bases; unmatched bases: 5. The CDR3 sequence is 15 residues long. Germline V gives CDR1 ENHRY, CDR2 SYGVKD. The CDR3, as DNA: TGTGCCATCAGTGACGCTAGCGGGAGGACGAATGAGCAGTTCTTC. Amino acid sequence: CAISDASGRTNEQFF.

V usage is TRBV4-1 and J usage is TRBJ1-2; 10 bases are a match to TRBD1. CDR1 and CDR2 (germline): MGHRA, YSYEKL. Trimming cost V 4 bases and J 5 bases; bases outside gene matches: 16. This CDR3 has 18 residues. CDR3 sequence reads: CASSLGRQGANGEYGYTF. Written as DNA, the CDR3 is TGCGCCAGCAGCCTTGGTCGACAGGGGGCGAACGGGGAGTATGGCTACACCTTC.

The CDR3 spells CASSELRGSYGYTF. Written as DNA, the CDR3 is TGTGCCAGCAGTGAACTTAGGGGGAGCTATGGCTACACCTTC. V gene TRBV2 combines with J gene TRBJ1-2, with D possibly matching TRBD1 (6 bases). Germline loops: CDR1 SNHLY, CDR2 FYNNEI. The CDR3 runs to 14 residues. Trimming stripped 2 bases from V and 4 bases from J, with 11 bases between.

The rearrangement uses TRBV7-9 and TRBJ1-3, with TRBD1 matching 10 bases. Per germline, CDR1 SEHNR and CDR2 FQNEAQ (reference sequence). The CDR3 loop spans 17 amino acids. The ends lost 6 bases at V and 0 bases at J; junction bases unmatched: 8. The CDR3 bases are TGTGCCAGCAGTTCAGATCGGACAGGGGGCTCTGGAAACACCATATATTTT. Protein: CASSSDRTGGSGNTIYF.

This chain links TRBV5-5 with TRBJ1-6; no definite D call. The CDR3 is 14 amino acids. Germline V gene data show CDR1 as SGHKS and CDR2 as YYEKEE (reference sequence). V was trimmed by 5 bases and J by 7 bases, leaving 13 bases between them. The CDR3 is CASRDTTGNSPLHF. The CDR3 coding sequence is TGTGCCAGCAGGGATACAACCGGGAATTCACCCCTCCACTTT.

The chain uses TRBV9 and TRBJ1-6; the D gene is possibly TRBD1 (6 bases). Trimming shortened V by 4 bases and J by 7 bases, and 12 bases separated the two germline ends. Germline values: CDR1 SGDLS, CDR2 YYNGEE. This CDR3 region has 14 residues. CDR3 protein: CASSPGGGNSPLHF. The CDR3 region has the DNA TGTGCCAGCAGCCCTGGGGGGGGCAATTCACCCCTCCACTTT.

The chain combines TRBV1 with TRBJ2-7; no DNA check was done on the table's D call, TRBD1. TRBV1 is a known pseudogene. The CDR3 runs to 15 residues. CDR3 loop: CTSSSDRGLSYEQYF. As DNA, the CDR3 is TGCACCAGCAGCTCAGACAGGGGGCTCTCCTACGAGCAGTACTTC.

The genes are TRBV9 and TRBJ2-3; 7 positions match TRBD2. Losses at the gene ends were 0 bases for V and 0 bases for J; bases not matched to a gene: 7. This CDR3 contains 17 residues. Per germline, CDR1 SGDLS and CDR2 YYNGEE. DNA of the CDR3: TGTGCCAGCAGCGTAGGGAGGGATAGCGGGAGCACAGATACGCAGTATTTT. The encoded protein is CASSVGRDSGSTDTQYF. The full variable domain, completed using reference TRBV9 and TRBJ2-3, is DSGVTQTPKHLITATGQRVTLRCSPRSGDLSVYWYQQSLDQGLQFLIQYYNGEERAKGNILERFSAQQFPDLHSELNLSSLELGDSALYFCASSVGRDSGSTDTQYFGPGTRLTVL.

This clone was counted between two and nine times. J is TRBJ2-7 and V is TRBV5-1; weak D call: TRBD1 (5 bases). Germline V gene sequence: CDR1 SGHRS, CDR2 YFSETQ. Trimming cost V 0 bases and J 3 bases, with 7 bases left between them. This CDR3 spans 13 amino acids. CDR3 DNA sequence: TGCGCCAGCAGCTTGGAGGGGCACTACGAGCAGTACTTC. Encoded protein: CASSLEGHYEQYF.

The chain recombines TRBV4-1 with TRBJ2-1; 15 bases line up with TRBD2. The CDR3 has 16 residues. The V segment lost 6 bases and the J segment 2 bases; nucleotides outside the gene matches: 2. CDR1 and CDR2 from the germline V gene are MGHRA and YSYEKL. The CDR3 DNA reads as TGCGCCAGCAGGGGGACTAGCGGGGGGCCCTACAATGAGCAGTTCTTC. Translating it yields CASRGTSGGPYNEQFF.

This clone was seen only a few times. DNA of the CDR3: TGTGCCAGCTCCGTCCGAGGTCAGCCCCAGCATTTT. Its translation is CASSVRGQPQHF. The chain employs TRBV19 and TRBJ1-5; D is ambiguous. The V gene lost 9 bases and the J gene lost 6 bases, with 12 bases spanning the gap. CDR1 is LNHDA, CDR2 SQIVND, per germline (reference sequence). This CDR3 has 12 residues. Filled out from reference TRBV19 and TRBJ1-5, the complete variable domain reads DGGITQSPKYLFRKEGQNVTLSCEQNLNHDAMYWYRQDPGQGLRLIYYSQIVNDFQKGDIAEGYSVSREKKESFPLTVTSAQKNPTAFYLCASSVRGQPQHFGDGTRLSIL.

The chain carries TRBV14 and TRBJ1-1; no firm D call. Germline CDR1 and CDR2: SGHDN and FVKESK. V was pared by 3 bases and J by 4 bases, with 9 bases between. This CDR3 region has 13 residues. The DNA of the CDR3 is TGTGCCAGCAGCCACCGAGTGAGCACTGAAGCTTTCTTT. This encodes CASSHRVSTEAFF.

The chain is built from TRBV6-5 and TRBJ1-1; tentatively, D is TRBD1 (5 bases). The CDR3 loop spans 14 amino acids. CDR1 MNHEY and CDR2 SVGAGI come from the germline V gene. The V end was cut by 6 bases, the J end by 1 base, with 12 bases between. In DNA form, the CDR3 reads TGTGCCAGCAGCTCCGCAAGGGGGAACACTGAAGCTTTCTTT. Translating it yields CASSSARGNTEAFF.

The V gene is TRBV5-6, the J gene TRBJ2-1; 13 positions match TRBD2. Trimming at V came to 1 base and at J to 4 bases, leaving 2 bases not matched to a gene. From germline, CDR1 is SGHDT and CDR2 YYEEEE. There are 16 residues in the CDR3. CDR3 residues: CASSLILAGGYNEQFF. CDR3 nucleotide sequence: TGTGCCAGCAGCTTGATACTAGCGGGAGGGTACAATGAGCAGTTCTTC.

This chain joins TRBV7-2 and TRBJ2-7; the D gene is possibly TRBD2 (5 bases). Germline loops: CDR1 SGHTA, CDR2 FQGNSA. The V and J ends lost 6 bases and 4 bases respectively, with 10 bases between them. The CDR3 has 12 amino acids. Here the CDR3 reads CASRRSGYEQYF. The CDR3 nucleotides read TGTGCCAGCAGAAGATCGGGGTACGAGCAGTACTTC.

The V call is TRBV7-2, the J call TRBJ2-7; 8 bases are a match to TRBD1. The CDR3 length is 17 residues. The germline CDR1 and CDR2 sequences are SGHTA and FQGNSA. V trimming: 5 bases; J trimming: 3 bases; junction bases outside the gene matches: 15. In DNA form, the CDR3 reads TGTGCCAGCAGCCGAAACTACGGGACAGGCTTAGACTACGAGCAGTACTTC. Translation gives CASSRNYGTGLDYEQYF.